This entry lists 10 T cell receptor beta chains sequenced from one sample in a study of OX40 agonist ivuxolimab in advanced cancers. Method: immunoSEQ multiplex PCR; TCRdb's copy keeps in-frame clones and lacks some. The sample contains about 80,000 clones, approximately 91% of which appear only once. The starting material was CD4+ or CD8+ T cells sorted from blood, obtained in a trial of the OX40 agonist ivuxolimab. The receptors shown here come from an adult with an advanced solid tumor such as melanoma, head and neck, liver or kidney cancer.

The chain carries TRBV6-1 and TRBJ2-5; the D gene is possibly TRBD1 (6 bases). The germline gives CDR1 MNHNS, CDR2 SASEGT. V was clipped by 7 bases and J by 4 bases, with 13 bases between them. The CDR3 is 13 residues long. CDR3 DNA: TGTGCCAGCACTACGACAGGATCAGAGACCCAGTACTTC. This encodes CASTTTGSETQYF.

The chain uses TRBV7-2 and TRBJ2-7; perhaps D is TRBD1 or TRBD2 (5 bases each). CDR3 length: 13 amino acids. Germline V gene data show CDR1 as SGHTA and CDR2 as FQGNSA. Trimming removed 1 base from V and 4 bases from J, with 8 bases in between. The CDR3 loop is CASSLDGGYEQYF. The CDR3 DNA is TGTGCCAGCAGCTTAGATGGGGGTTACGAGCAGTACTTC.

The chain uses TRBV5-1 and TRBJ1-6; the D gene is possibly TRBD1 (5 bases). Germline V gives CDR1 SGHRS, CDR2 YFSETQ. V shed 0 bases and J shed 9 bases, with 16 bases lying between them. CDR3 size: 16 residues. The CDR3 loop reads CASSLGKWPGGSPLHF. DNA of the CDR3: TGCGCCAGCAGCTTGGGTAAATGGCCCGGGGGTTCACCCCTCCACTTT.

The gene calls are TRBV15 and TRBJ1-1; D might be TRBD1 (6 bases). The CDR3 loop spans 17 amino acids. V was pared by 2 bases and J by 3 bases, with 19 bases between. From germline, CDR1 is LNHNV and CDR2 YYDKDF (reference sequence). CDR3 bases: TGTGCCACCAGCAGATCCTTCGGGGGACACCAAGACACTGAAGCTTTCTTT. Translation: CATSRSFGGHQDTEAFF.

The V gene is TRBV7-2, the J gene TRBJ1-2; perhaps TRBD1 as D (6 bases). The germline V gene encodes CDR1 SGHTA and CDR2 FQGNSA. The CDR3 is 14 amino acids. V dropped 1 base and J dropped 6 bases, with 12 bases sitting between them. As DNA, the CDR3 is TGTGCCAGCAGCTTAGGTGGGACAAGGAATGGCTACACCTTC. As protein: CASSLGGTRNGYTF.

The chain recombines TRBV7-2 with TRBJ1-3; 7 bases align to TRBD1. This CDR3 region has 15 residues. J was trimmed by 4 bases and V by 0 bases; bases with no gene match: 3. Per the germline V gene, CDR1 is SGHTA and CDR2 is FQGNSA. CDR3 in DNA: TGTGCCAGCAGCTTAGCAGGGGGCGCGGGAAACACCATATATTTT. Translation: CASSLAGGAGNTIYF. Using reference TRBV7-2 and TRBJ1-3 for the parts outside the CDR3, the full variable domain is GAGVSQSPSNKVTEKGKDVELRCDPISGHTALYWYRQSLGQGLEFLIYFQGNSAPDKSGLPSDRFSAERTGGSVSTLTIQRTQQEDSAVYLCASSLAGGAGNTIYFGEGSWLTVV.

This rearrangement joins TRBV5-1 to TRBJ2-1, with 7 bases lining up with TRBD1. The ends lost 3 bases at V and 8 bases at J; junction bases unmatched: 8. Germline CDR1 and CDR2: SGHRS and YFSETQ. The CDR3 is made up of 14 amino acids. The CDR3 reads CASSSTGIGDEQFF. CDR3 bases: TGCGCCAGCAGCTCGACAGGGATCGGCGATGAGCAGTTCTTC.

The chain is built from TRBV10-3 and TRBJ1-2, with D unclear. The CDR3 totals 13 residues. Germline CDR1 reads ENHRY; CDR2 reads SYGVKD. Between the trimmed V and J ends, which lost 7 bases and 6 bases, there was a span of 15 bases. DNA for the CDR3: TGTGCCATCAAGCTGCGGGCTTATGATGGCTACACCTTC. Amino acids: CAIKLRAYDGYTF.

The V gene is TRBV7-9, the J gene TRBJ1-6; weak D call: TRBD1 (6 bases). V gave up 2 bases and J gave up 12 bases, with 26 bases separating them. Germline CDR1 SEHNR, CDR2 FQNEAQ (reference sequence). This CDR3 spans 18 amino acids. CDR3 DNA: TGTGCCAGCAGCTTAAACGGCGGTGGGGGCTCTGGTTGGCAACCCCTCCACTTT. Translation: CASSLNGGGGSGWQPLHF.

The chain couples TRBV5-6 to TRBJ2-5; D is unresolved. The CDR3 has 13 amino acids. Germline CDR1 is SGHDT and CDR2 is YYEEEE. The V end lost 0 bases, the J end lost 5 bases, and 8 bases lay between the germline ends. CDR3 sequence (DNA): TGTGCCAGCAGCTTGGCAGGAAGTGAGACCCAGTACTTC. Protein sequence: CASSLAGSETQYF.